Listed below are T cell receptor beta chains from one sample, sequenced in a study of OX40 agonist ivuxolimab in advanced cancers. Here immunoSEQ multiplex PCR was the method, and the copy in TCRdb shows in-frame clones only, minus some. Among tens of thousands of clones, 90% to 95% were seen once, and the ten largest hold 26%. The sample consisted of CD4+ or CD8+ T cells sorted from blood, taken in a trial of the OX40 agonist ivuxolimab. These receptors all stem from an adult with an advanced solid tumor such as melanoma, head and neck, liver or kidney cancer. CDR3s include the opening cysteine and the closing phenylalanine or tryptophan. Fields, in order: D gene, V gene, J gene, clone size, CDR3 DNA, CDR3 protein. A D gene is named only where the DNA matches it firmly. Expanded clones are given a class, and other clones once, few, many or no size at all.

D: -
V: TRBV9
J: TRBJ2-3
size: -
DNA: TGTGCCAGCAGCACGGGACTCCTAGGTAGCACAGATACGCAGTATTTT
CDR3: CASSTGLLGSTDTQYF

D: TRBD2
V: TRBV15
J: TRBJ2-1
size: -
DNA: TGTGCCACCAGCCCGGGACTAGCGGGAACTAATGAGCAGTTCTTC
CDR3: CATSPGLAGTNEQFF

D: -
V: TRBV27
J: TRBJ1-2
size: once
DNA: TGTGCCAGCAGTTTAACGGCCGCAAGATATGGCTACACCTTC
CDR3: CASSLTAARYGYTF

D: -
V: TRBV9
J: TRBJ1-4
size: -
DNA: TGTGCCAGCAGCGAGGGGTACAGTTATACTAATGAAAAACTGTTTTTT
CDR3: CASSEGYSYTNEKLFF

D: -
V: TRBV12-2
J: TRBJ2-5
size: -
DNA: TGTGCAAGTCGCTTCGAATCCAACCAAGAGACCCAGTACTTC
CDR3: CASRFESNQETQYF

D: -
V: TRBV7-6
J: TRBJ2-7
size: -
DNA: TGTGCCAGCAGCGATACAGGGGGGGGCTCCTACGAGCAGTACTTC
CDR3: CASSDTGGGSYEQYF

D: -
V: TRBV30
J: TRBJ2-2
size: once
DNA: TGTGCCTGGAGTGTACTACCGAGGGAGCTGTTTTTT
CDR3: CAWSVLPRELFF

D: TRBD1
V: TRBV6-5
J: TRBJ1-2
size: few
DNA: TGTGCCAGCAGGGGGGGACAGTCTAACTATGGCTACACCTTC
CDR3: CASRGGQSNYGYTF

D: -
V: TRBV6-5
J: TRBJ1-5
size: -
DNA: TGTGCCAGCAGTTACTTGGGAGGAAGCAATCAGCCCCAGCATTTT
CDR3: CASSYLGGSNQPQHF

D: -
V: TRBV9
J: TRBJ2-1
size: -
DNA: TGTGCCAGCAGCGGTTATACCAGGGGGGATGAGCAGTTCTTC
CDR3: CASSGYTRGDEQFF

D: -
V: TRBV7-9
J: TRBJ2-5
size: -
DNA: TGTGCCAGCAGCCTAAGCGAGACCCAGTACTTC
CDR3: CASSLSETQYF

D: -
V: TRBV10-3
J: TRBJ2-1
size: -
DNA: TGTGCCATCAGTGAGGACAGTGCCTCCTACAATGAGCAGTTCTTC
CDR3: CAISEDSASYNEQFF

D: -
V: TRBV11-2
J: TRBJ1-5
size: few
DNA: TGTGCCAGCAGCCACGGGAGTTTAGAGGCAGGGGATCTCAATCAGCCCCAGCATTTT
CDR3: CASSHGSLEAGDLNQPQHF

D: -
V: TRBV11-1
J: TRBJ1-2
size: -
DNA: TGTGCCAGCAGCACCGGGACGAACGTCTATGGCTACACCTTC
CDR3: CASSTGTNVYGYTF

D: -
V: TRBV11-1
J: TRBJ2-3
size: -
DNA: TGTGCCAGCAGCCCCGGTTGGGGAATGGGAGATACGCAGTATTTT
CDR3: CASSPGWGMGDTQYF

D: -
V: TRBV5-6
J: TRBJ1-5
size: -
DNA: TGTGCCAGCACAGGGAATAGCAATCAGCCCCAGCATTTT
CDR3: CASTGNSNQPQHF

D: -
V: TRBV10-1
J: TRBJ1-1
size: few
DNA: TGCGCCAGCAGTGTCGGACGGTTAACTGAAGCTTTCTTT
CDR3: CASSVGRLTEAFF

D: -
V: TRBV19
J: TRBJ2-7
size: -
DNA: TGTGCCAGTGGTACCGGGACTTCCTACGAGCAGTACTTC
CDR3: CASGTGTSYEQYF

D: -
V: TRBV27
J: TRBJ1-2
size: -
DNA: TGTGCCAGCAGTTCCCTCAAAGATTACTATGGCTACACCTTC
CDR3: CASSSLKDYYGYTF

D: TRBD2
V: TRBV9
J: TRBJ2-2
size: -
DNA: TGTGCCAGCAGCGCGGGACTAGCTTTGGCCGGGGAGCTGTTTTTT
CDR3: CASSAGLALAGELFF

D: -
V: TRBV11-2
J: TRBJ2-7
size: once
DNA: TGTGCCAGCAGCTTGACAGTCGAGCAGTACTTC
CDR3: CASSLTVEQYF

D: -
V: TRBV5-1
J: TRBJ2-1
size: -
DNA: TGCGCCAGCAGCTTGGGGGAAAGCTCCTACAATGAGCAGTTCTTC
CDR3: CASSLGESSYNEQFF

D: -
V: TRBV5-1
J: TRBJ2-7
size: -
DNA: TGCGCCAGCAGCTTGGAGACTCTATTCGACTACGAGCAGTACTTC
CDR3: CASSLETLFDYEQYF

D: TRBD1
V: TRBV2
J: TRBJ1-1
size: -
DNA: TGTGCCAGCGTGGGACAGGGGGGCACTGAAGCTTTCTTT
CDR3: CASVGQGGTEAFF

D: -
V: TRBV13
J: TRBJ1-1
size: once
DNA: TGTGCCAGCAGCACATCCGACACGAACACTGAAGCTTTCTTT
CDR3: CASSTSDTNTEAFF

D: TRBD2
V: TRBV5-1
J: TRBJ2-5
size: -
DNA: TGCGCCAGCAGCCACGGACTAGCGGGGGGCGAGACCCAGTACTTC
CDR3: CASSHGLAGGETQYF

D: TRBD2
V: TRBV11-2
J: TRBJ2-7
size: -
DNA: TGTGCCAGCAGCTTCGGGACTAGTGGATTCTACGAGCAGTACTTC
CDR3: CASSFGTSGFYEQYF

D: -
V: TRBV6-6
J: TRBJ2-3
size: -
DNA: TGTGCCAGCAGTTACAGCGAGACAACGGGTGATACGCAGTATTTT
CDR3: CASSYSETTGDTQYF

D: TRBD2
V: TRBV5-1
J: TRBJ2-1
size: -
DNA: TGCGCCAGCAGCCCCGGGGGGAACAATGAGCAGTTCTTC
CDR3: CASSPGGNNEQFF

D: -
V: TRBV28
J: TRBJ1-2
size: -
DNA: TGTGCCAGCAGTTTCCAACAGGGCGGGAGATATGGCTACACCTTC
CDR3: CASSFQQGGRYGYTF

D: TRBD2
V: TRBV28
J: TRBJ2-3
size: -
DNA: TGTGCCAGCACTAGCGGGGGTTCAGATACGCAGTATTTT
CDR3: CASTSGGSDTQYF

D: -
V: TRBV7-6
J: TRBJ1-1
size: few
DNA: TGTGCCAGCAGCCTAGACAGCACTGAAGCTTTCTTT
CDR3: CASSLDSTEAFF

D: TRBD2
V: TRBV28
J: TRBJ2-7
size: -
DNA: TGTGCCAGCAGTTTACCTAGCGGCTACCCGGGCGAGCAGTACTTC
CDR3: CASSLPSGYPGEQYF

D: -
V: TRBV7-9
J: TRBJ1-1
size: -
DNA: TGCGCCAGCAGCGGGACTCAAGGAAACACTGAAGCTTTCTTT
CDR3: CASSGTQGNTEAFF

D: TRBD1
V: TRBV27
J: TRBJ2-7
size: -
DNA: TGTGCCAGCAGTTTTGGGACAGGGAGCTCCTACGAGCAGTACTTC
CDR3: CASSFGTGSSYEQYF